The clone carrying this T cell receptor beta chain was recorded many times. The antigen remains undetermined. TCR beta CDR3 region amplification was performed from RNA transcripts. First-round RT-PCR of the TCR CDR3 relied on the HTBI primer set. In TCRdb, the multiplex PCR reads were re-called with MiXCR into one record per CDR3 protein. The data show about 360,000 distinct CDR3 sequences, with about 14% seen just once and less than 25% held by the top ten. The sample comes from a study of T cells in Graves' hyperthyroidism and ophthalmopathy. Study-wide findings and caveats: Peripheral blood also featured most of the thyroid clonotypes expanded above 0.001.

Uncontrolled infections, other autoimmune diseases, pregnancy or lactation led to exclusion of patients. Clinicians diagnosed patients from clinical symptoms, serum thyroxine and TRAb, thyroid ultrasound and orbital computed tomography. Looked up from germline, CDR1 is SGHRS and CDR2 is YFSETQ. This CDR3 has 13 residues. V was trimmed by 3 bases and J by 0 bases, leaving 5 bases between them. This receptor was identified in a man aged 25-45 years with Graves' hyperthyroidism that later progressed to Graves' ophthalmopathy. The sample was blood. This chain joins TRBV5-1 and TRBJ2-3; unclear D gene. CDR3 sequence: CASSSKSTDTQYF. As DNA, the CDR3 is TGCGCCAGCAGCTCGAAGAGCACAGATACGCAGTATTTT.